One and the same sample provided the 4 T cell receptor beta chains below, sequenced in a study of cytomegalovirus exposure and HLA in healthy donors. This PCR relied on a set of 60 Vbeta primers and 13 Jbeta primers. This table comes from immunoSEQ multiplex PCR, and its TCRdb copy is limited to in-frame clones, with some not included. This table holds about 180,000 clones, around 77% found once. Sequenced sample: PBMCs. All receptors derive from a woman aged 30 to 39 in good health and CMV-seronegative.

The chain has TRBV5-6 and TRBJ2-7, with 11 nucleotides matching TRBD2. V gave up 8 bases and J gave up 6 bases; unmatched junction bases: 7. From germline, CDR1 is SGHDT and CDR2 YYEEEE. CDR3 size: 13 residues. The CDR3 reads CASGLAGGREQYF. The CDR3 bases are TGTGCCAGTGGACTAGCGGGCGGCCGCGAGCAGTACTTC.

The chain combines TRBV18 with TRBJ2-3; 12 bases map to TRBD1. Germline V lookup: CDR1 KGHSH, CDR2 LQKENI. CDR3 length: 16 amino acids. Trimming took 0 bases from V and 5 from J; bases not matched to a gene: 3. CDR3 sequence reads: CASSPPGTGGLDTQYF. DNA for the CDR3: TGTGCCAGCTCACCACCCGGGACAGGGGGCTTAGATACGCAGTATTTT.

The CDR3 is CSVVTAYNEKAFF. In DNA form, the CDR3 reads TGCAGCGTGGTGACAGCCTACAATGAAAAAGCTTTCTTT. V usage is TRBV29-1 and J usage is TRBJ1-1, with a weak D call TRBD1 (5 bases). V lost 6 bases and J 9 bases, leaving 20 bases between the germline ends. This CDR3 has 13 residues. In germline, CDR1 is SQVTM, CDR2 ANQGSEA.

This chain links TRBV6-5 with TRBJ2-7, with 8 bases aligning to TRBD1. Germline CDR1 is MNHEY and CDR2 is SVGAGI. V trimming: 9 bases; J trimming: 3 bases; junction bases outside the gene matches: 7. CDR3 length equals 13 residues. Here the CDR3 DNA reads TGTGCCAGTAAGACAGGGGTCGGCTACGAGCAGTACTTC. Translation: CASKTGVGYEQYF.